This entry concerns a single T cell receptor (beta chain). The authors' processing: Amplifying reference gene primers gave estimates of nucleated cell counts. Produced via immunoSEQ multiplex PCR; TCRdb's table is partial and in-frame only. That table gives V, J and clone size, and the DNA gave D and trimming. The sample yields about 330,000 clones, 86% seen once. This entry belongs to a study of blood T cell repertoires in COVID-19. What the recovered Cohort 3 donors had was two negative PCRs, clearance, or symptom resolution. The CDR3 length is 14 residues. Trimming removed 3 bases at V and 1 base at J, with 9 bases between. Germline CDR1 LNHDA, CDR2 SQIVND (reference sequence).

This clonotype was obtained from a woman aged 18-29 years who had recovered from COVID-19. Material for sequencing was PBMCs or T cells enriched from blood (not recorded which). V usage is TRBV19 and J usage is TRBJ1-1; D ambiguous. The CDR3: CASSINGQNTEAFF. Written as DNA, the CDR3 is TGTGCCAGTAGTATTAACGGTCAGAACACTGAAGCTTTCTTT.